This record looks at one T cell receptor beta chain sequence and its context. The protocol was immunoSEQ multiplex PCR, while the TCRdb copy is restricted to in-frame clones and leaves out a portion. The sample has 110,000 or so clones, about 85% seen once. While infection was still active, Seattle patients were enrolled and then followed longitudinally. This record belongs to a study of blood T cell repertoires in COVID-19. Study-level information: T cells, B-cell-depleted T cells, or PBMCs supplied cDNA or gDNA.

CDR3 size: 13 residues. Germline CDR1 MNHEY, CDR2 SVGAGI. Trimming left V 7 bases short and J 1 base short, with 11 bases between. Sequencing was done on a sample of peripheral blood. V is TRBV6-5 and J is TRBJ2-7; D gene uncertain. The sequence was obtained from a woman in her sixties with COVID-19, enrolled during active disease. CDR3: CASIVTNSYEQYF. DNA for the CDR3: TGTGCCAGCATTGTAACAAATTCCTACGAGCAGTACTTC.